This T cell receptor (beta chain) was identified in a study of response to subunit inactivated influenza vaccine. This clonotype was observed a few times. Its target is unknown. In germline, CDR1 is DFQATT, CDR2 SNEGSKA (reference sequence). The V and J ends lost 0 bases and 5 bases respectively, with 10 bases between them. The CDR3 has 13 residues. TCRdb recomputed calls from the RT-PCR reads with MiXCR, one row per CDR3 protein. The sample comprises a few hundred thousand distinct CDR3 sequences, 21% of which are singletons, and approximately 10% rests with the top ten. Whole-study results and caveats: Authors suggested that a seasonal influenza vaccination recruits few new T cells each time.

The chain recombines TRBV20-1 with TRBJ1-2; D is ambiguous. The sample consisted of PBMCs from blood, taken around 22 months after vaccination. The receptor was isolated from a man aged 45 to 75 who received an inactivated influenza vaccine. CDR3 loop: CSAREGNTYGYTF. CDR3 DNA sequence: TGCAGTGCTAGAGAAGGGAATACTTATGGCTACACCTTC.